Listed below are T cell receptor beta chains from one sample, sequenced in a study of shared T cell receptors in the human thymus. Assay: immunoSEQ multiplex PCR; the TCRdb copy retains only in-frame clones and omits some. This sample has fewer than 700,000 clones, with around 89% found just once. This sample was shared with a second study, whose subject was human thymus T cells.

The sample was thymocytes. These receptors all come from a boy younger than two with a congenital heart defect. Each CDR3 is given with its conserved first and last residue. A D gene is named only where the DNA matches it firmly. Size values are once, few and many counts, or a class for expanded clones, and some rows have none.

J gene	V gene	clone size	D gene	CDR3 protein	CDR3 DNA
TRBJ2-1	TRBV27	NA	TRBD2	CASSLYGGRGTNEQFF	TGTGCCAGCAGTCTATATGGCGGGAGGGGTACGAATGAGCAGTTCTTC
TRBJ2-7	TRBV5-4	NA	TRBD2	CASSFGGPPGTRFYEQYF	TGTGCCAGCAGCTTCGGGGGCCCCCCCGGGACTAGGTTCTACGAGCAGTACTTC
TRBJ1-1	TRBV21-1	NA	NA	CASSPPGDTEAFF	TGTGCCAGCAGCCCCCCAGGGGACACTGAAGCTTTCTTT
TRBJ1-2	TRBV30	NA	TRBD1	CAWMGGEQGEEGGYAF	TGTGCCTGGATGGGCGGGGAACAGGGGGAAGAGGGAGGCTACGCCTTC
TRBJ1-2	TRBV25-1	NA	TRBD1	CASSEYGDRGDYGYTF	TGTGCCAGCAGTGAATATGGGGACAGGGGCGACTATGGCTACACCTTC
TRBJ2-7	TRBV27	NA	TRBD1	CASTKKGASYEQYF	TGTGCCAGCACTAAGAAGGGGGCCTCCTACGAGCAGTACTTC
TRBJ2-3	TRBV7-9	few	NA	CASSFVLRERGTDTQYF	TGTGCCAGCAGCTTTGTTCTGAGGGAGAGGGGCACAGATACGCAGTATTTT
TRBJ1-5	TRBV21-1	NA	NA	CASSKLTGGSNQPQHF	TGTGCCAGCAGCAAACTCACAGGGGGAAGCAATCAGCCCCAGCATTTT
TRBJ2-6	TRBV11-3	NA	TRBD1	CASSTGDRASGANVLTF	TGTGCCAGCAGCACTGGGGACAGGGCCTCTGGGGCCAACGTCCTGACTTTC
TRBJ1-1	TRBV5-1	NA	TRBD1	CASWRGRGGVTEAFF	TGCGCCAGCTGGAGGGGGCGGGGGGGAGTCACTGAAGCTTTCTTT
TRBJ2-5	TRBV5-1	NA	TRBD2	CASSSPRLAGREETQYF	TGCGCCAGCAGCTCGCCAAGACTAGCGGGAAGGGAAGAGACCCAGTACTTC
TRBJ2-7	TRBV19	NA	TRBD1	CASSRTGHHEQYF	TGTGCCAGTAGCCGGACAGGGCACCACGAGCAGTACTTC
TRBJ1-5	TRBV27	NA	TRBD1	CASRRTGRCDQPQHF	TGTGCCAGCAGGCGGACAGGGAGATGCGATCAGCCCCAGCATTTT
TRBJ2-2	TRBV30	NA	TRBD2	CAWLDPGLAGGNTGELFF	TGTGCCTGGCTAGACCCGGGACTAGCGGGAGGCAACACCGGGGAGCTGTTTTTT
TRBJ2-3	TRBV29-1	NA	NA	CSEASADTQYF	TGCAGCGAAGCGTCGGCAGATACGCAGTATTTT
TRBJ1-1	TRBV6-4	NA	NA	CASRQAMNTEAFF	TGTGCCAGCAGACAGGCCATGAACACTGAAGCTTTCTTT
TRBJ2-2	TRBV14	few	NA	CASSQGVRGNTGELFF	TGTGCCAGCAGCCAAGGAGTTAGGGGGAACACCGGGGAGCTGTTTTTT
TRBJ2-5	TRBV10-3	once	NA	CAISERGETQYF	TGTGCCATCAGTGAGAGGGGGGAGACCCAGTACTTC
TRBJ2-5	TRBV6-1	NA	NA	CASSEARGSGTQYF	TGTGCCAGCAGTGAAGCACGAGGGTCAGGGACCCAGTACTTC
TRBJ1-3	TRBV28	NA	NA	CASSKNLTGPSAGNTIYF	TGTGCCAGCAGTAAAAACTTAACAGGGCCTTCTGCTGGAAACACCATATATTTT
TRBJ1-3	TRBV5-4	NA	TRBD1	CASSPHSTGIINGSGNTIYF	TGTGCCAGCAGCCCACATTCGACAGGGATTATTAACGGCTCTGGAAACACCATATATTTT
TRBJ1-2	TRBV5-5	NA	NA	CASSLAQGIGGYTF	TGTGCCAGCAGCTTGGCACAGGGAATAGGTGGCTACACCTTC
TRBJ2-2	TRBV30	NA	NA	CAWSVIENTGELFF	TGTGCCTGGAGTGTTATAGAGAACACCGGGGAGCTGTTTTTT
TRBJ2-1	TRBV7-8	NA	TRBD2	CASSLAGGRRQFF	TGTGCCAGCAGCTTAGCGGGCGGGAGGCGGCAGTTCTTC
TRBJ2-7	TRBV5-1	NA	NA	CASSTASWTSESKRTYEQYF	TGCGCCAGCAGTACGGCGTCTTGGACAAGCGAGTCTAAAAGGACCTACGAGCAGTACTTC
TRBJ1-1	TRBV7-2	NA	NA	CASSLASSGTKEAFF	TGTGCCAGCAGCTTAGCCTCGAGTGGGACAAAAGAAGCTTTCTTT
TRBJ1-1	TRBV5-6	NA	NA	CASSFRSRGAFF	TGTGCCAGCAGCTTTAGGTCCAGGGGAGCTTTCTTT
TRBJ1-2	TRBV28	NA	TRBD1	CANSGTGMSYGYTF	TGTGCCAACTCTGGGACAGGGATGTCCTATGGCTACACCTTC
TRBJ2-7	TRBV28	NA	TRBD1	CASSVDRPTYEQYF	TGTGCCAGCAGTGTGGACAGGCCTACCTACGAGCAGTACTTC
TRBJ2-3	TRBV19	NA	TRBD2	CASSIVPSGPPSRGGTDTQYF	TGTGCCAGTAGTATAGTTCCTAGCGGGCCACCGTCGAGGGGCGGCACAGATACGCAGTATTTT
TRBJ1-2	TRBV6-1	NA	TRBD1	CASSPRGHYGYTF	TGTGCCAGCAGTCCCAGGGGGCATTATGGCTACACCTTC
TRBJ2-1	TRBV25-1	NA	TRBD2	CASSEFWTSGSYEQFF	TGTGCCAGCAGTGAATTTTGGACTAGCGGGAGTTATGAGCAGTTCTTC
TRBJ2-1	TRBV29-1	NA	NA	CSAGKGEPSYNEQFF	TGCAGCGCCGGAAAGGGGGAACCCAGCTACAATGAGCAGTTCTTC
TRBJ2-4	TRBV6-6	NA	NA	CASTPRDKNIQYF	TGTGCCAGCACCCCTCGGGACAAAAACATTCAGTACTTC
TRBJ2-1	TRBV4-3	NA	NA	CASSQVAGMAYNEQFF	TGCGCCAGCAGCCAAGTCGCGGGAATGGCCTACAATGAGCAGTTCTTC
TRBJ1-1	TRBV18	NA	NA	CASSQLRAPYLNTEAFF	TGTGCCAGCTCCCAGCTCAGGGCACCTTACTTGAACACTGAAGCTTTCTTT
TRBJ2-3	TRBV6-4	NA	TRBD2	CASGAGGGDTQYF	TGTGCCAGCGGAGCGGGGGGGGGAGATACGCAGTATTTT
TRBJ2-7	TRBV11-2	NA	NA	CASTSIRTDQPYEQYF	TGTGCCAGCACTTCAATTAGGACAGATCAACCCTACGAGCAGTACTTC
TRBJ2-7	TRBV19	NA	NA	CASSFLGGSYEQYF	TGTGCCAGTAGTTTTCTGGGGGGCTCCTACGAGCAGTACTTC
TRBJ2-1	TRBV7-2	few	TRBD2	CASSLGSGGIDEQFF	TGTGCCAGCAGCTTAGGGTCGGGAGGGATCGATGAGCAGTTCTTC
TRBJ2-7	TRBV10-3	NA	NA	CAISAVRGKSPFYEQYF	TGTGCCATCAGTGCGGTCCGGGGTAAATCCCCCTTCTACGAGCAGTACTTC
TRBJ2-5	TRBV19	NA	NA	CASGGREPQYF	TGTGCCAGTGGGGGCCGAGAACCCCAGTACTTC
TRBJ2-4	TRBV6-5	NA	NA	CASSYSGLAKNIQYF	TGTGCCAGCAGTTACAGCGGGCTAGCCAAAAACATTCAGTACTTC
TRBJ2-1	TRBV4-3	NA	TRBD2	CASSQGTSGYEQFF	TGCGCCAGCAGCCAAGGGACTAGCGGCTATGAGCAGTTCTTC